The 30 T cell receptor beta chains listed next were all sequenced from one sample in a study of shared clonotypes between healthy human individuals. Only in-frame clones appear in the TCRdb table, and some are missing; sequencing was by immunoSEQ multiplex PCR. The table records roughly 1,000,000 clones, 78% of them present only once. Input material: memory CD4+ T cells from PBMCs. This sample's subset: CD45RA-negative fraction. The receptors were gathered from a man aged 18 to 30 in good health. Some clones in this sample may be carry-over from other donors' samples.

The chain employs TRBV29-1 and TRBJ2-1, with TRBD2 as a possible D gene (5 bases). Per the germline V gene, CDR1 is SQVTM and CDR2 is ANQGSEA. Between the trimmed V and J ends, which lost 2 bases and 10 bases, there was a span of 24 bases. This CDR3 is 16 amino acids long. CDR3 protein: CSVESPAGLLRNEQFF. The CDR3 nucleotides read TGCAGCGTTGAATCCCCGGCGGGCCTCCTTAGGAACGAGCAGTTCTTC.

Concerning this clone itself: The same CDR3 arises from other DNA sequences in this sample as well. The chain carries TRBV5-1 and TRBJ2-3; D might be TRBD2 (6 bases). V was pared by 7 bases and J by 2 bases, with 14 bases between. Germline CDR1 and CDR2: SGHRS and YFSETQ. This CDR3 spans 14 amino acids. CDR3 amino acids: CASVRGGSTDTQYF. The CDR3 nucleotides are TGCGCCAGCGTGAGGGGAGGCTCCACAGATACGCAGTATTTT.

This clone was seen a few times. V is TRBV7-2 and J is TRBJ2-4, with TRBD2 identical over 8 bases. The CDR3 contains 14 residues. The trim removed 8 bases at V and 6 bases at J, leaving 9 bases unmatched. Germline V CDR1 and CDR2: SGHTA, FQGNSA. The CDR3 nucleotides read TGTGCCAGCGGGACTAGTGCCAGGGGAAACATTCAGTACTTC. This encodes CASGTSARGNIQYF.

V gene TRBV15 combines with J gene TRBJ1-1, with D perhaps matching TRBD1 (5 bases). V dropped 6 bases and J dropped 0 bases, with 14 bases sitting between them. The CDR3 has 15 amino acids. CDR1 and CDR2 from the germline V gene are LNHNV and YYDKDF (reference sequence). CDR3 DNA: TGTGCCACCAGAAAACGGGGGAGGATGAACACTGAAGCTTTCTTT. This codes for CATRKRGRMNTEAFF.

The V call is TRBV11-3, the J call TRBJ2-3; unclear D gene. There are 13 residues in the CDR3. Per the germline V gene, CDR1 is SGHNT and CDR2 is YENEEA. V shed 6 bases and J shed 3 bases, with 10 bases lying between them. The CDR3 region is CASSHGWTDTQYF. The CDR3 region has the DNA TGTGCCAGCAGTCATGGGTGGACAGATACGCAGTATTTT.

For the CDR3, the DNA is TGTGCCAGCAGCTCCCGACTAGCGGGAGGCACCGGGGAGCTGTTTTTT. Translating it yields CASSSRLAGGTGELFF. This rearrangement joins TRBV5-4 to TRBJ2-2; 13 positions match TRBD2. This CDR3 has 16 amino acids. The germline V gene has CDR1 SGHNT and CDR2 YYREEE (reference sequence). With 3 bases clipped from V and 4 bases from J, the junction kept 3 bases outside the gene matches.

The CDR3 protein is CASSGALGGSQPQHF. CDR3 nucleotide sequence: TGTGCCAGCAGTGGGGCGTTAGGAGGAAGTCAGCCCCAGCATTTT. This chain links TRBV27 with TRBJ1-5, with a possible D match to TRBD1 (5 bases). V shed 5 bases and J shed 6 bases, with 17 bases lying between them. The length of the CDR3 is 15 residues. Germline V CDR1 and CDR2: MNHEY, SMNVEV (reference sequence).

CDR3 in amino acids: CASSLLLIQGARSNQPQHF. The CDR3 DNA is TGTGCCAGCAGCCTACTACTAATACAGGGGGCGCGTAGCAATCAGCCCCAGCATTTT. The rearrangement uses TRBV28 and TRBJ1-5; 9 positions match TRBD1. The V and J ends lost 6 bases and 0 bases, in that order; junction bases with no gene match: 15. Germline CDR1 and CDR2: MDHEN and SYDVKM. The CDR3 runs to 19 residues. The full variable domain, with the rest looked up from reference TRBV28 and TRBJ1-5, is DVKVTQSSRYLVKRTGEKVFLECVQDMDHENMFWYRQDPGLGLRLIYFSYDVKMKEKGDIPEGYSVSREKKERFSLILESASTNQTSMYLCASSLLLIQGARSNQPQHFGDGTRLSIL.

The chain links TRBV7-2 to TRBJ1-4; D unclear. CDR1 is SGHTA, CDR2 FQGNSA, per germline. The CDR3 contains 15 residues. The V gene lost 2 bases and the J gene lost 7 bases, with 14 bases spanning the gap. Written as DNA, the CDR3 is TGTGCCAGCAGCTTATGGCAGGCGGGTACTGAAAAACTGTTTTTT. It codes for CASSLWQAGTEKLFF.

V is TRBV5-1 and J is TRBJ2-1; D might be TRBD2 (6 bases). Germline V gene sequence: CDR1 SGHRS, CDR2 YFSETQ. Deletions cut 4 bases from V and 3 bases from J, with 14 bases between. The CDR3 runs to 15 residues. In DNA, the CDR3 is TGCGCCAGCAGCCCCCGCGGGGCCCACTACAATGAGCAGTTCTTC. This translates into CASSPRGAHYNEQFF. The full variable domain, in which reference TRBV5-1 and TRBJ2-1 provide the parts outside the CDR3, is KAGVTQTPRYLIKTRGQQVTLSCSPISGHRSVSWYQQTPGQGLQFLFEYFSETQRNKGNFPGRFSGRQFSNSRSEMNVSTLELGDSALYLCASSPRGAHYNEQFFGPGTRLTVL.

The V and J genes are TRBV5-6 and TRBJ1-3; tentative D call: TRBD1 (6 bases). V was shortened by 5 bases and J by 2 bases, with 11 bases between the two germline ends. The CDR3 totals 14 residues. In germline, CDR1 is SGHDT, CDR2 YYEEEE. The CDR3 loop reads CASSWGPTGNTIYF. In DNA form, the CDR3 reads TGTGCCAGCAGTTGGGGGCCGACTGGAAACACCATATATTTT.

Concerning this clone itself: The same CDR3 also results from other DNA sequences found in this sample. The chain is built from TRBV28 and TRBJ1-2; TRBD1 is a possible D gene (6 bases). V lost 3 bases and J 0 bases, leaving 8 bases between the germline ends. The CDR3 has 14 residues. Looked up from germline, CDR1 is MDHEN and CDR2 is SYDVKM. The CDR3 protein is CASSFGQSNYGYTF. CDR3 DNA sequence: TGTGCCAGCAGTTTCGGACAGTCTAACTATGGCTACACCTTC.

V and J are TRBV7-2 and TRBJ2-1, with 9 positions matching TRBD1. The CDR3 loop spans 17 amino acids. The germline V gene encodes CDR1 SGHTA and CDR2 FQGNSA. V gave up 1 base and J gave up 5 bases; unmatched junction bases: 9. CDR3 sequence reads: CASSLVAVGQGNNEQFF. CDR3 DNA sequence: TGTGCCAGCAGCTTAGTGGCCGTCGGACAGGGGAACAATGAGCAGTTCTTC.

The V and J genes are TRBV5-1 and TRBJ2-1; TRBD2 matches 8 bases. The CDR3 is made up of 15 amino acids. With V trimmed by 2 bases and J by 6 bases, 7 bases remained unmatched. Germline loops: CDR1 SGHRS, CDR2 YFSETQ. The CDR3, as DNA: TGCGCCAGCAGCTTTCTGACTAGCGCAGGCAATGAGCAGTTCTTC. Its translation is CASSFLTSAGNEQFF.

A remark on this clone: Other DNA sequences from this sample encode an identical CDR3 as well. The J gene is TRBJ1-3, the V gene TRBV7-9; D is undetermined. Germline CDR1 SEHNR, CDR2 FQNEAQ (reference sequence). Trimming cost V 5 bases and J 0 bases, with 5 bases left between them. CDR3 size: 13 residues. The CDR3 sequence: CASSLNSGNTIYF. CDR3 bases: TGTGCCAGCAGCCTCAACTCTGGAAACACCATATATTTT. The full variable domain, completed using reference TRBV7-9 and TRBJ1-3, is DTGVSQNPRHKITKRGQNVTFRCDPISEHNRLYWYRQTLGQGPEFLTYFQNEAQLEKSRLLSDRFSAERPKGSFSTLEIQRTEQGDSAMYLCASSLNSGNTIYFGEGSWLTVV.

The rearrangement links TRBV6-5 to TRBJ2-1; tentative D call: TRBD2 (6 bases). The CDR3 extends over 14 amino acids. The germline V and J ends were trimmed by 2 bases and 12 bases, with 17 bases remaining between them. From germline, CDR1 is MNHEY and CDR2 SVGAGI. The CDR3 loop is CASSYPGTQQGQFF. CDR3 in DNA: TGTGCCAGCAGTTACCCCGGGACTCAGCAAGGGCAGTTCTTC.

The chain joins TRBV4-2 to TRBJ2-3; 10 nucleotides align to TRBD2. The germline V gene has CDR1 LGHNA and CDR2 YNFKEQ. The V segment lost 0 bases and the J segment 4 bases; nucleotides outside the gene matches: 4. This CDR3 has 16 residues. For the CDR3, the DNA is TGTGCCAGCAGCCAAGACCTAGCGGGAGTGGCAGATACGCAGTATTTT. Protein product: CASSQDLAGVADTQYF.

This clone has a single count. This sequence joins TRBV7-2 and TRBJ2-7; possible D gene TRBD2, 5 bases. The V end was cut by 5 bases, the J end by 5 bases, with 10 bases between. Germline assignment: CDR1 SGHTA and CDR2 FQGNSA. The CDR3 is 12 amino acids. CDR3 amino acids: CASSPWRNEQYF. The CDR3 DNA reads TGTGCCAGCAGCCCCTGGAGGAACGAGCAGTACTTC.

This sequence joins TRBV28 and TRBJ1-5; 9 bases are a match to TRBD1. The V gene's germline CDR1 is MDHEN and CDR2 SYDVKM. This CDR3 comprises 19 residues. V trimming: 2 bases; J trimming: 0 bases; junction bases outside the gene matches: 11. DNA of the CDR3: TGTGCCAGCAGTTTACTACCGGGACAGGGCTCCCTTAGCAATCAGCCCCAGCATTTT. Its translation: CASSLLPGQGSLSNQPQHF. Looking up the rest from reference TRBV28 and TRBJ1-5 gives the full variable domain: DVKVTQSSRYLVKRTGEKVFLECVQDMDHENMFWYRQDPGLGLRLIYFSYDVKMKEKGDIPEGYSVSREKKERFSLILESASTNQTSMYLCASSLLPGQGSLSNQPQHFGDGTRLSIL.

This chain connects TRBV20-1 to TRBJ1-2; D might be TRBD1 (6 bases). From germline, CDR1 is DFQATT and CDR2 SNEGSKA (reference sequence). The CDR3 runs to 9 residues. The CDR3 sequence: CSADREDTF. DNA of the CDR3: TGCAGCGCGGACAGAGAGGACACCTTC.

The chain uses TRBV5-1 and TRBJ2-5, with TRBD1 matching over 7 bases. The germline V gene encodes CDR1 SGHRS and CDR2 YFSETQ. The V and J ends lost 4 bases and 4 bases, in that order; junction bases with no gene match: 7. There are 14 residues in the CDR3. In DNA, the CDR3 is TGCGCCAGCAGCAGATTACAGGGGAGAGAGACCCAGTACTTC. It specifies CASSRLQGRETQYF. The full variable domain, its missing parts supplied by reference TRBV5-1 and TRBJ2-5, is KAGVTQTPRYLIKTRGQQVTLSCSPISGHRSVSWYQQTPGQGLQFLFEYFSETQRNKGNFPGRFSGRQFSNSRSEMNVSTLELGDSALYLCASSRLQGRETQYFGPGTRLLVL.

This clone was detected ten times or more. Other nucleotide sequences in the sample specify the same CDR3. The chain couples TRBV5-1 to TRBJ2-1; the match to TRBD2 covers 9 bases. Per germline, CDR1 SGHRS and CDR2 YFSETQ. Germline trimming cut 0 bases from V and 3 bases from J; bases unmatched to any gene: 1. CDR3 length equals 15 residues. CDR3 nucleotide sequence: TGCGCCAGCAGCTTGGTAGCGGGGGTCTACAATGAGCAGTTCTTC. Amino acids: CASSLVAGVYNEQFF.

The chain combines TRBV7-9 with TRBJ2-1, with 11 positions matching TRBD2. This CDR3 has 14 residues. CDR1 is SEHNR, CDR2 FQNEAQ, per germline (reference sequence). V lost 6 bases, J lost 10 bases, and 8 bases stayed unmatched. The CDR3 coding sequence is TGTGCCAGCAGTTATACTAGCGGGAGCTCCGAGCAGTTCTTC. As protein: CASSYTSGSSEQFF.

The sample holds a few counts of this clone. V is TRBV6-5 and J is TRBJ2-6; 7 positions match TRBD1. Germline-derived CDR1 and CDR2 are MNHEY and SVGAGI. The length of the CDR3 is 14 residues. CDR3 nucleotide sequence: TGTGCGGCAGGGGGAGCCTCTGGGGCCAACGTCCTGACTTTC. Amino acid sequence: CAAGGASGANVLTF.

V gene TRBV13 combines with J gene TRBJ2-1; tentative D call: TRBD2 (7 bases). This CDR3 has 15 residues. Germline V CDR1 and CDR2: PRHDT, FYEKMQ (reference sequence). V was shortened by 4 bases and J by 5 bases, with 15 bases between the two germline ends. The CDR3 DNA reads TGTGCCAGCAGCTCAAGAAGGGAGGGGGACAATGAGCAGTTCTTC. It yields the protein CASSSRREGDNEQFF.

The DNA for the CDR3 is TGTGCCAGCAGCTTATTGACACCCTCTGGAAACACCATATATTTT. Translation gives CASSLLTPSGNTIYF. This sequence joins TRBV7-9 and TRBJ1-3, with D unresolved. Per the germline V gene, CDR1 is SEHNR and CDR2 is FQNEAQ (reference sequence). There are 15 residues in the CDR3. Between the trimmed V and J ends, which lost 2 bases and 0 bases, there was a span of 8 bases. The full variable domain, its missing parts supplied by reference TRBV7-9 and TRBJ1-3, is DTGVSQNPRHKITKRGQNVTFRCDPISEHNRLYWYRQTLGQGPEFLTYFQNEAQLEKSRLLSDRFSAERPKGSFSTLEIQRTEQGDSAMYLCASSLLTPSGNTIYFGEGSWLTVV.

With regard to this clone: Possible read error: a much larger clone is one base away. DNA of the CDR3: TGTGCCATCAAAGGGGCGGATGAAAAACTGTTTTTT. Protein sequence: CAIKGADEKLFF. The V call is TRBV10-3, the J call TRBJ1-4, with a possible D match to TRBD1 (5 bases). The CDR3 contains 12 residues. The V gene's germline CDR1 is ENHRY and CDR2 SYGVKD. V was trimmed by 7 bases and J by 6 bases, leaving 9 bases between them.

J is TRBJ2-7 and V is TRBV6-1; 8 bases fit TRBD1. There are 15 residues in the CDR3. V trimming: 7 bases; J trimming: 0 bases; junction bases outside the gene matches: 8. Germline loops: CDR1 MNHNS, CDR2 SASEGT. The CDR3 DNA reads as TGTGCCAGCAACAGGGGGATGGAGGGCTCCTACGAGCAGTACTTC. The encoded protein is CASNRGMEGSYEQYF.

The table lists this clone with a few counts. This chain uses TRBV4-3 with TRBJ2-1, with a weak D call TRBD2 (6 bases). Between the trimmed V and J ends, which lost 3 bases and 9 bases, there was a span of 15 bases. Germline lookup yields CDR1 LGHNA and CDR2 YSLEER. The CDR3 sequence is 14 residues long. The CDR3 protein is CASSQRAGPREQFF. The CDR3 nucleotides are TGCGCCAGCAGCCAGAGAGCGGGCCCCCGTGAGCAGTTCTTC.

The chain uses TRBV15 and TRBJ2-3, with D tentatively TRBD2 (6 bases). This CDR3 region has 15 residues. The V end lost 1 base, the J end lost 6 bases, and 14 bases lay between the germline ends. Germline V gene sequence: CDR1 LNHNV, CDR2 YYDKDF (reference sequence). The CDR3 DNA reads as TGTGCCACCAGCAGAGTGGGGGGATCAGCGGATACGCAGTATTTT. As protein: CATSRVGGSADTQYF.